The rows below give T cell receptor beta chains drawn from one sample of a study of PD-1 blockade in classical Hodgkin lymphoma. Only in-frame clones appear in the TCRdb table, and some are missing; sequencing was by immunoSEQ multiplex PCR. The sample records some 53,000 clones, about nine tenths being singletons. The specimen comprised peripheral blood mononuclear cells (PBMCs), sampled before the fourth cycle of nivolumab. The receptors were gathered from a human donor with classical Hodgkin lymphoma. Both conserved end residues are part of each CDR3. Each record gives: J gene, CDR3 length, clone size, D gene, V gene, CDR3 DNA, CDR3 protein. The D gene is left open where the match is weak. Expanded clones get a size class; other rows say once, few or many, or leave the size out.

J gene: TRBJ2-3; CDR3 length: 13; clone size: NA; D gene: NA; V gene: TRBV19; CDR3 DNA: TGTGCCAGTAGTATGGCTAGTCTGGATACGCAGTATTTT; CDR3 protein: CASSMASLDTQYF
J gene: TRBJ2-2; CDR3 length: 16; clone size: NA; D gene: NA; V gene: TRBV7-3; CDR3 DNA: TGTGCCAGCAGCCAAAGACCGGGCCTGACCACCGGGGAGCTGTTTTTT; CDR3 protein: CASSQRPGLTTGELFF
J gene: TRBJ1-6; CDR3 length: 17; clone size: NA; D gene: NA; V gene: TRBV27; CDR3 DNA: TGTGCCAGCAGCCCACTCGTGGGGGCGGCACTTAATTCACCCCTCCACTTT; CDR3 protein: CASSPLVGAALNSPLHF
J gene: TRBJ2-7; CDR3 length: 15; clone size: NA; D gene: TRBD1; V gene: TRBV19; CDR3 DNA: TGTGCCAGTAGGGATCCTGGGGACAGGTCCTACGAGCAGTACTTC; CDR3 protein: CASRDPGDRSYEQYF
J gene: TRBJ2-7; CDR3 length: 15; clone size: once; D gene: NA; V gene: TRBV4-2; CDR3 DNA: TGTGCCAGCAGCCAAGAAGCATCTGGGTCCTACGAGCAGTACTTC; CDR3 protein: CASSQEASGSYEQYF
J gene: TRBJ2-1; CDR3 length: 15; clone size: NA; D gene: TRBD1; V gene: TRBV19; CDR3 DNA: TGTGCCAGTAGTATCCCCGGACAGGGGATGAATGAGCAGTTCTTC; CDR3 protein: CASSIPGQGMNEQFF
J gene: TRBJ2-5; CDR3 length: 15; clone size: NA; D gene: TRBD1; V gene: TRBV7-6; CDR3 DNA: TGTGCCAGCAGCTTCGGGACAGTAGGGATGGAGACCCAGTACTTC; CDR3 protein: CASSFGTVGMETQYF
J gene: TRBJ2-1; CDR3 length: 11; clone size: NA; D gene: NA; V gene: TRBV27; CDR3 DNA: TGTGCCAGCAGTTACTACAATGAGCAGTTCTTC; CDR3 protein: CASSYYNEQFF
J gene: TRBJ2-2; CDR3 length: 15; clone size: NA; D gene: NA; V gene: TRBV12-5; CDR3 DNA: TGTGCTAGTGGTTTGGTAGTTGGCGGGTCCGGGGAGCTGTTTTTT; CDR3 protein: CASGLVVGGSGELFF
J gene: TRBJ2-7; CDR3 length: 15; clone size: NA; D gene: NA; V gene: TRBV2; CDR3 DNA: TGTGCCAGCAGTGATATCCTACCAAGTTCCTACGAGCAGTACTTC; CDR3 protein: CASSDILPSSYEQYF
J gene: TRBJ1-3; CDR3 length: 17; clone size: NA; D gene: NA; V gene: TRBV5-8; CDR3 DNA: TGTGCCAGCAGCTTGACGGACACCCCAAGCTCTGGAAACACCATATATTTT; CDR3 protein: CASSLTDTPSSGNTIYF
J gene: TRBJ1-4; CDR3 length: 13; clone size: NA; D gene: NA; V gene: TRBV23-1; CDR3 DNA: TGCGCCAGCAGTCAGGCCAGGGATGAAAAACTGTTTTTT; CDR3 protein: CASSQARDEKLFF
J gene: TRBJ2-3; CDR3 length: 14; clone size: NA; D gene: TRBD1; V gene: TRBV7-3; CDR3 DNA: TGTGCCAGCAGCAAGGGACAGGGGAGGGATACGCAGTATTTT; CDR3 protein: CASSKGQGRDTQYF
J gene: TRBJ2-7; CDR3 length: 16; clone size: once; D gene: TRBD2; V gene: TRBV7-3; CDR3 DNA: TGTGCCAGCAGCTTATCCCCCGCTAGCGGGGTCTACGAGCAGTACTTC; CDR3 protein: CASSLSPASGVYEQYF
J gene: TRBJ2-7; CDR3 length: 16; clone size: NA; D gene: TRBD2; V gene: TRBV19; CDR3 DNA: TGTGCCAGTAGTACGCTCCGGACTAGCGGCTCCTACGAGCAGTACTTC; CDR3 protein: CASSTLRTSGSYEQYF
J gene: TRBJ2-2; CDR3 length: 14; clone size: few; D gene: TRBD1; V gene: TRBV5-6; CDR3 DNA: TGTGCCAGCAGCTTGGTACAGGGGGCCGGGGAGCTGTTTTTT; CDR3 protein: CASSLVQGAGELFF
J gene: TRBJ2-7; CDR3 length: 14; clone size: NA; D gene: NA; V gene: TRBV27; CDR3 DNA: TGTGCCAGCAGTGTGGTTGCGGGGGCGGACGAGCAGTACTTC; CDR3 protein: CASSVVAGADEQYF
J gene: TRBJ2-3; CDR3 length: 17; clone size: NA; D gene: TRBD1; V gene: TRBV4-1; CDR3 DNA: TGCGCCAGCAGCCAAGAGACTAGGACAGGGCAGCTAGATACGCAGTATTTT; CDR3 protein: CASSQETRTGQLDTQYF
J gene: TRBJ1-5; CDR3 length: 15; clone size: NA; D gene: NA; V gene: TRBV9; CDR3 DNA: TGTGCCAGCAGCGTCGGGCCCCGGGGCAATCAGCCCCAGCATTTT; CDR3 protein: CASSVGPRGNQPQHF
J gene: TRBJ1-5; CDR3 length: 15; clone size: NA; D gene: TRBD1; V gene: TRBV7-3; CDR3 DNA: TGTGCCAGCAGCCGACCGGACAGGGGATTAGGGCCCCAGCATTTT; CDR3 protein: CASSRPDRGLGPQHF
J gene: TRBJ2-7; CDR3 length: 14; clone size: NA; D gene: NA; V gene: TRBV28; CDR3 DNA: TGTGCCAGCAGCTTGGGACCCCCCTCCTACGAGCAGTACTTC; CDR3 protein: CASSLGPPSYEQYF
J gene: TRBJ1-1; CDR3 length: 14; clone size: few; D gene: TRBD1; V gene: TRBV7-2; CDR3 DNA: TGTGCCAGCAGCCAAGACAGGGGCGGCACTGAAGCTTTCTTT; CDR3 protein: CASSQDRGGTEAFF
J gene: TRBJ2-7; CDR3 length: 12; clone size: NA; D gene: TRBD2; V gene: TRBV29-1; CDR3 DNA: TGCAGCGTAAGGAGCGGGGCCTACGAGCAGTACTTC; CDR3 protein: CSVRSGAYEQYF
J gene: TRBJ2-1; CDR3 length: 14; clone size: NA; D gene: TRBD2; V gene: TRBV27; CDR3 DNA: TGTGCCAGCAGGGGGACTAGCGAGGTGGATGAGCAGTTCTTC; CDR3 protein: CASRGTSEVDEQFF
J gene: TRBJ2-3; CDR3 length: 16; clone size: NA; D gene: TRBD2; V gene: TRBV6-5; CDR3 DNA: TGTGCCAGCAGTTATTTCGGGGGGGCGGGCACAGATACGCAGTATTTT; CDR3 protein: CASSYFGGAGTDTQYF
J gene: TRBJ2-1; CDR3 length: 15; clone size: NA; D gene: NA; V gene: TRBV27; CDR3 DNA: TGTGCCAGCAGTTTCTTGGGACCAGCAGGAAATGAGCAGTTCTTC; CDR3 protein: CASSFLGPAGNEQFF
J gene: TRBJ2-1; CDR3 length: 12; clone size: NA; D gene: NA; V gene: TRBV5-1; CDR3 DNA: TGCGCCAGCAGCCCTGGTAGTAATGAGCAGTTCTTC; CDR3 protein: CASSPGSNEQFF
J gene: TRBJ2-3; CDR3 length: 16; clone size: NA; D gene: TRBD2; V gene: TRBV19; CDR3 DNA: TGTGCCAGTAGAGACCGTAGCGGGGGGGCAGGGGATACGCAGTATTTT; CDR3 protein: CASRDRSGGAGDTQYF
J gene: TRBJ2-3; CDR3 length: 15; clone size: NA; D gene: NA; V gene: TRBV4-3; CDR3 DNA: TGCGCCAGCAGCCAAGAACATTTTAGCACAGATACGCAGTATTTT; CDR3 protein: CASSQEHFSTDTQYF
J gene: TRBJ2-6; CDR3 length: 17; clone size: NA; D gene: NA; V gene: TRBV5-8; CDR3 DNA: TGTGCCAGCAATTGCCATCACACACAAAGTCGGGCCAACGTCCTGACTTTC; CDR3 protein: CASNCHHTQSRANVLTF
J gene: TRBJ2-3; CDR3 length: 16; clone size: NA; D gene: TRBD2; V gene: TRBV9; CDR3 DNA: TGTGCCAGCAGCGCCCTTAGCGGGAGCCCCACAGATACGCAGTATTTT; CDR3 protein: CASSALSGSPTDTQYF
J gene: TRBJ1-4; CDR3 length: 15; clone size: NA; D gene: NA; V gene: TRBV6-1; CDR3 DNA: TGTGCCAGCAGTGATACAGGCGCAACTAATGAAAAACTGTTTTTT; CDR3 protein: CASSDTGATNEKLFF
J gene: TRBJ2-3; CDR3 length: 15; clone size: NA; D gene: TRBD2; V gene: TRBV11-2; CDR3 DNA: TGTGCCAGCAGCTTGGGGACTAGACCCACAGATACGCAGTATTTT; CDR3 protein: CASSLGTRPTDTQYF
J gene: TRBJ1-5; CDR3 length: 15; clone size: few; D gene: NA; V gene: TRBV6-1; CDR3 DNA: TGTGCCAGCAATAGGGCCCCCTCAGGCCATCAGCCCCAGCATTTT; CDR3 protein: CASNRAPSGHQPQHF
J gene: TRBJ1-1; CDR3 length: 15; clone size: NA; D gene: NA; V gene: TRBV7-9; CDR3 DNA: TGTGCCAGCAGCTTAGACGGCCAGCAGAACACTGAAGCTTTCTTT; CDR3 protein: CASSLDGQQNTEAFF
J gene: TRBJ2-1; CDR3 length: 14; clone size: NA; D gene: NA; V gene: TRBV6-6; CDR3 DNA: TGTGCCAGCAGTTTGGCTAGAACCATTAATGAGCAGTTCTTC; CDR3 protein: CASSLARTINEQFF
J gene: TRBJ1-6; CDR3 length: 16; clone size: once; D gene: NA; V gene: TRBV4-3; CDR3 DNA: TGCGCCAGGAAGCCCCAGTTGGGCTCCTATAATTCACCCCTCCACTTT; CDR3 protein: CARKPQLGSYNSPLHF
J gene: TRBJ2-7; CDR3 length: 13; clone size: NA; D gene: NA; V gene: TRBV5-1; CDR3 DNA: TGCGCCAGCAGCTTGGCCGGCTCCTACGAGCAGTACTTC; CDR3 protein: CASSLAGSYEQYF
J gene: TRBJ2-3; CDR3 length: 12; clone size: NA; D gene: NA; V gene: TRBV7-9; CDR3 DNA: TGTGCCAGCAGCAAGGGGTCAGATACGCAGTATTTT; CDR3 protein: CASSKGSDTQYF
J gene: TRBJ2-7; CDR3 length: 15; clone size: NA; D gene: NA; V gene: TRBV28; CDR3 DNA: TGTGCCAGCAGTTTAATGGGGCCTAGCTCCTACGAGCAGTACTTC; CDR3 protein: CASSLMGPSSYEQYF
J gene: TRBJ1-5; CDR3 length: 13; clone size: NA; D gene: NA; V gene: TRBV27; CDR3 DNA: TGTGCCAGCAGCCGGGACTGGGTTCAGCCCCAGCATTTT; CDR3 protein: CASSRDWVQPQHF
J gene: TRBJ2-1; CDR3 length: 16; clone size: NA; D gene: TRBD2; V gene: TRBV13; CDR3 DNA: TGTGCCAGCAGCTCGCTGACTAGCGTGGTTGGGAATGAGCAGTTCTTC; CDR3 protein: CASSSLTSVVGNEQFF
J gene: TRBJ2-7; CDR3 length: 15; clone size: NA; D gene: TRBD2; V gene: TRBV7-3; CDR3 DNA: TGTGCCAGCAGCCCTAGGGCGGGAGGGCCGTACGAGCAGTACTTC; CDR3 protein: CASSPRAGGPYEQYF
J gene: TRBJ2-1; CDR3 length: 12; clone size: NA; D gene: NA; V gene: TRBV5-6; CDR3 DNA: TGTGCCAGCAGCACCGGACCCAATGAGCAGTTCTTC; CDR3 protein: CASSTGPNEQFF
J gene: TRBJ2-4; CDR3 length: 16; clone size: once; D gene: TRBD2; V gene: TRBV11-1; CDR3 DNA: TGTGCCAGCAGCTTATCCAGCGGGAGTGCCAAAAACATTCAGTACTTC; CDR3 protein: CASSLSSGSAKNIQYF
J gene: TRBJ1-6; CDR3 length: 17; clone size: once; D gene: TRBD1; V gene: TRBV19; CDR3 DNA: TGTGCCAGTAGTATCATCCGGGACAGGGTTTCGAATTCACCCCTCCACTTT; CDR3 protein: CASSIIRDRVSNSPLHF
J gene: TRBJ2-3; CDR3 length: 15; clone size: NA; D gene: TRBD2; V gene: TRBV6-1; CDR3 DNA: TGTGCCAGCATTATAGCGGGGGGGTCGGCAGATACGCAGTATTTT; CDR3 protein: CASIIAGGSADTQYF
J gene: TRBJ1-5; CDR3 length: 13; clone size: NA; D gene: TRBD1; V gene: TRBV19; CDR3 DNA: TGTGCCAGGCCAACAGGGGGCAATCAGCCCCAGCATTTT; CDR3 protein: CARPTGGNQPQHF
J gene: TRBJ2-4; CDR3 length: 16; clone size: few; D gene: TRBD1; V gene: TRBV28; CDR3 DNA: TGTGCCAGCAGTTTATATGCCGGGACAGCGGAGAACATTCAGTACTTC; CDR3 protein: CASSLYAGTAENIQYF
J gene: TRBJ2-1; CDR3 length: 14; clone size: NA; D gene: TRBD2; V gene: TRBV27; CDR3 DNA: TGTGCCAGCAGATCGGGGGGATTACTCAATGAGCAGTTCTTC; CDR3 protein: CASRSGGLLNEQFF
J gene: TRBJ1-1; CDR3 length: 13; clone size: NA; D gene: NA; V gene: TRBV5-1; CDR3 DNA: TGCGCCAGCAGCTTCACGGGGTGGACTGAAGCTTTCTTT; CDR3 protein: CASSFTGWTEAFF
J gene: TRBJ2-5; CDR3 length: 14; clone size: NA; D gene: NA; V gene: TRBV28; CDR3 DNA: TGTGCCAGCAGTTTCATTGGGGGGCGAGAGACCCAGTACTTC; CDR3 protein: CASSFIGGRETQYF